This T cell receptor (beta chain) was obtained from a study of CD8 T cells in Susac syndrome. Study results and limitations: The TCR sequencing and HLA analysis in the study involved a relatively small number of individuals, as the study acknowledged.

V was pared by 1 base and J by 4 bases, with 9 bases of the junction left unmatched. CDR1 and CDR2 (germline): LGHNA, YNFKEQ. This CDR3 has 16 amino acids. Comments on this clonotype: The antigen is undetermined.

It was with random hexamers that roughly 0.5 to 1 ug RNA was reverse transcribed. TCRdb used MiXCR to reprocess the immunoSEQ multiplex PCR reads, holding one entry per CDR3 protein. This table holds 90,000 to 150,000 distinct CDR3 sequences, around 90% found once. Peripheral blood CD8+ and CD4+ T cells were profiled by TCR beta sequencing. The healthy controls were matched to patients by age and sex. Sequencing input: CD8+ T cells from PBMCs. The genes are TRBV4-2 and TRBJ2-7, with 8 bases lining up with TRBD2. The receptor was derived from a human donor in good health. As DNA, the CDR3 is TGTGCCAGCAGCCAAGTCACGGGGGGGGTCACGTACGAGCAGTACTTC. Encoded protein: CASSQVTGGVTYEQYF.